The clone carrying this T cell receptor beta chain is a singleton in its sample. There are 15 residues in the CDR3. V shed 4 bases and J 5 bases; nucleotides not matched to a gene: 4. CDR1 is MNHEY, CDR2 SVGEGT, per germline. The data belong to a study of blood T cell repertoires in COVID-19. Study context: Both acute and convalescent COVID-19 samples were obtained from the United States, Italy and Spain. T cells, B-cell-depleted T cells, or PBMCs supplied cDNA or gDNA.

Some clones are missing from TCRdb's copy, which holds only in-frame ones; the method was immunoSEQ multiplex PCR. The table lists about 160,000 clones, 90% to 95% of them singletons. The source is a woman aged 60-75 years with COVID-19, enrolled during active disease. The V and J genes are TRBV6-2 or TRBV6-3 and TRBJ2-1; 11 bases are a match to TRBD1. Sequenced: peripheral blood. CDR3: CASSSGTGGDNEQFF. CDR3 coding DNA: TGTGCCAGCAGTTCCGGGACAGGGGGGGACAATGAGCAGTTCTTC.